This T cell receptor (beta chain) was documented in a study of T cell responses to AZD1222 COVID-19 vaccine. Trimming cost V 3 bases and J 8 bases, with 10 bases left between them. The CDR3 extends over 12 amino acids. Germline V lookup: CDR1 SNHLY, CDR2 FYNNEI. Study results and caveats: Nearly half of the spike-specific TCRs reportedly recognize variant regions that carry no mutations.

The table came from immunoSEQ multiplex PCR; TCRdb's copy has only in-frame clones and leaves some out. The sample yields 140,000 to 150,000 clones, roughly nine tenths seen once. On this clone: The antigen remains unidentified.

J is TRBJ1-2 and V is TRBV2, with a possible D match to TRBD1 (5 bases). This TCR was sampled from an adult who received the AZD1222 COVID-19 vaccine. Sample: peripheral blood, taken 28 days after the second AZD1222 dose. The CDR3 protein is CASSERGNGYTF. CDR3 coding DNA: TGTGCCAGCAGTGAGAGGGGAAACGGCTACACCTTC.